Following are 25 T cell receptor beta chains from one sample sequenced in a study of OX40 agonist ivuxolimab in advanced cancers. Libraries were prepared by immunoSEQ multiplex PCR; TCRdb keeps only in-frame clonotypes and omits some of them. Counted here are 37,000 or so clones, roughly four fifths occurring once; the ten biggest clones make up 1.9%. Specimen: CD4+ or CD8+ T cells sorted from blood, collected in a trial of the OX40 agonist ivuxolimab. These receptors were taken from an adult with an advanced solid tumor such as melanoma, head and neck, liver or kidney cancer.

J is TRBJ2-1 and V is TRBV10-3; unclear D gene. From germline, CDR1 is ENHRY and CDR2 SYGVKD. This CDR3 region has 11 residues. The ends were cut back, 10 bases at V and 5 bases at J, with 9 bases in the middle. The CDR3 region is CASGSNNEQFF. In nucleotides, the CDR3 is TGTGCCAGCGGTTCCAACAATGAGCAGTTCTTC.

This clone was counted between two and nine times. The CDR3 protein is CASSQGLNYGYTF. CDR3 in DNA: TGTGCCAGCAGTCAAGGGCTAAACTATGGCTACACCTTC. V is TRBV6-1 and J is TRBJ1-2; unclear D gene. The length of the CDR3 is 13 residues. Trimming cost V 5 bases and J 2 bases, with 9 bases left between them. Germline V lookup: CDR1 MNHNS, CDR2 SASEGT.

CDR3 amino acids: CASSGPGRVWSSYNSPLHF. DNA for the CDR3: TGTGCCAGCAGCGGGCCGGGGAGGGTCTGGAGCTCCTATAATTCACCCCTCCACTTT. The chain combines TRBV28 with TRBJ1-6; no firm D call. V was cut by 6 bases and J by 0 bases, with 21 bases left in between. From germline, CDR1 is MDHEN and CDR2 SYDVKM. The CDR3 totals 19 residues.

V usage is TRBV28 and J usage is TRBJ1-4; TRBD1 might be the D (5 bases). CDR1 is MDHEN, CDR2 SYDVKM, per germline. V gave up 8 bases and J gave up 3 bases, with 10 bases separating them. This CDR3 contains 13 residues. CDR3 amino acids: CASQGNSNEKLFF. The CDR3, as DNA: TGTGCCAGCCAGGGTAATTCTAATGAAAAACTGTTTTTT.

This chain uses TRBV7-8 with TRBJ1-2, with 8 bases aligning to TRBD1. Germline CDR1 SGHVS, CDR2 FQNEAQ. This CDR3 spans 13 amino acids. The V and J ends lost 7 bases and 4 bases, in that order; junction bases with no gene match: 5. The CDR3 here is CASTRDRGYGYTF. CDR3 nucleotides: TGTGCCAGCACCCGTGACAGGGGCTATGGCTACACCTTC.

This clone was counted a single time. The genes are TRBV5-6 and TRBJ1-5; D is perhaps TRBD1 (5 bases). This CDR3 region has 15 residues. Germline CDR1 is SGHDT and CDR2 is YYEEEE. V gave up 4 bases and J gave up 4 bases, with 15 bases separating them. The CDR3 loop is CASSLEGRMNQPQHF. As DNA, the CDR3 is TGTGCCAGCAGCCTGGAGGGGAGAATGAATCAGCCCCAGCATTTT.

The CDR3 protein is CASSRGRTGQETQYF. For the CDR3, the DNA is TGTGCCAGCAGCCGGGGGCGGACAGGCCAAGAGACCCAGTACTTC. This sequence joins TRBV7-8 and TRBJ2-5; a possible D gene is TRBD1 (7 bases). V dropped 5 bases and J dropped 1 base, with 14 bases sitting between them. The CDR3 covers 15 residues. CDR1 and CDR2 (germline): SGHVS, FQNEAQ.

V usage is TRBV7-2 and J usage is TRBJ1-5; 9 bases agree with TRBD1. Per the germline V gene, CDR1 is SGHTA and CDR2 is FQGNSA. V shed 6 bases, J shed 3 bases, and the junction held 9 bases outside the gene matches. The CDR3 runs to 16 residues. CDR3 protein: CASSLVGTGINQPQHF. CDR3 nucleotides: TGTGCCAGCAGTCTAGTTGGGACAGGGATCAATCAGCCCCAGCATTTT.

This sequence joins TRBV28 and TRBJ2-1; D is unclear. V was cut by 1 base and J by 3 bases, with 16 bases left in between. The length of the CDR3 is 17 residues. The germline CDR1 and CDR2 sequences are MDHEN and SYDVKM. DNA for the CDR3: TGTGCCAGCAGTTTATTTGCACTGCCCAAAAACTACAATGAGCAGTTCTTC. Translated: CASSLFALPKNYNEQFF.

The CDR3 coding sequence is TGTGCCAGCGTGTTTGCTCCCGGGCTGCATCAGCCCCAGCATTTT. Its translation is CASVFAPGLHQPQHF. V is TRBV28 and J is TRBJ1-5; D is unresolved. The CDR3 is 15 residues long. V lost 8 bases, J lost 5 bases, and 19 bases lay in between. Germline-derived CDR1 and CDR2 are MDHEN and SYDVKM.

The rearrangement uses TRBV27 and TRBJ2-7, with TRBD1 matching 7 bases. The V segment lost 5 bases and the J segment 3 bases; nucleotides outside the gene matches: 7. CDR1 MNHEY and CDR2 SMNVEV come from the germline V gene (reference sequence). The CDR3 length is 14 residues. CDR3 bases: TGTGCCAGCAGTCCACCGGGACAGCTCTACGAGCAGTACTTC. Translation: CASSPPGQLYEQYF.

The rearrangement links TRBV4-1 to TRBJ2-1; weak D call: TRBD2 (5 bases). V lost 0 bases and J lost 10, with 13 bases in between. The CDR3 runs 14 residues. Germline CDR1 reads MGHRA; CDR2 reads YSYEKL. The CDR3: CASSQDRASYEQFF. CDR3 DNA: TGCGCCAGCAGCCAAGATCGCGCTAGCTACGAGCAGTTCTTC.

The rearrangement links TRBV6-1 to TRBJ1-1; no reliable D call. The CDR3 extends over 13 amino acids. Between the trimmed V and J ends, which lost 2 bases and 6 bases, there was a span of 10 bases. Germline V CDR1 and CDR2: MNHNS, SASEGT. CDR3 residues: CASSESHLPEAFF. CDR3 DNA: TGTGCCAGCAGTGAATCCCATCTCCCTGAAGCTTTCTTT.

The chain is built from TRBV30 and TRBJ2-3; no clear D. V dropped 4 bases and J dropped 1 base, with 6 bases sitting between them. CDR1 is GTSNPN, CDR2 SVGIG, per germline (reference sequence). This CDR3 spans 12 amino acids. CDR3: CAWNLRTDTQYF. The CDR3 DNA sequence: TGTGCCTGGAATTTGCGCACAGATACGCAGTATTTT.

The J gene is TRBJ2-7, the V gene TRBV7-2; TRBD2 agrees at 10 bases. This CDR3 comprises 15 residues. The J segment lost 4 bases and the V segment lost 2 bases, leaving 5 bases of the junction unmatched. Germline V gene sequence: CDR1 SGHTA, CDR2 FQGNSA. The CDR3 DNA sequence: TGTGCCAGCAGCTTAACTAGCGGGAAGTTGTACGAGCAGTACTTC. Its protein product is CASSLTSGKLYEQYF.

This clone was seen a handful of times. This chain uses TRBV27 with TRBJ1-2, with D perhaps matching TRBD1 (6 bases). The CDR3 has 13 residues. Per germline, CDR1 MNHEY and CDR2 SMNVEV (reference sequence). V was pared by 3 bases and J by 8 bases, with 13 bases between. CDR3 nucleotide sequence: TGTGCCAGCAGTTTGACAGGTCTGGGGGGCTACACCTTC. Amino acids: CASSLTGLGGYTF.

V usage is TRBV19 and J usage is TRBJ2-3; D possibly corresponds to TRBD1 (6 bases). The CDR3 consists of 17 residues. Germline CDR1 reads LNHDA; CDR2 reads SQIVND (reference sequence). V lost 5 bases to trimming and J lost 3 bases, with 21 bases between them. The CDR3 is CASSLSPIGRGTDTQYF. The DNA of the CDR3 is TGTGCCAGTAGTCTCTCCCCCATTGGCAGGGGAACAGATACGCAGTATTTT.

The chain combines TRBV14 with TRBJ1-2; D is perhaps TRBD1 (6 bases). CDR3 length: 14 residues. V was pared by 2 bases and J by 5 bases, with 12 bases between. Per the germline V gene, CDR1 is SGHDN and CDR2 is FVKESK. CDR3 in DNA: TGTGCCAGCAGCCAAATCGGGGGCGGGTATGGCTACACCTTC. Its translation is CASSQIGGGYGYTF.

The J gene is TRBJ2-7, the V gene TRBV28; D may match TRBD1 or TRBD2 (5 bases each). Trimming took 4 bases from V and 2 from J, leaving 12 bases between them. This CDR3 has 14 residues. Germline CDR1 is MDHEN and CDR2 is SYDVKM. CDR3 sequence: CASSSGTQTYEQYF. The CDR3 coding sequence is TGTGCCAGCAGTTCCGGGACCCAAACCTACGAGCAGTACTTC.

The V call is TRBV21-1, the J call TRBJ1-1. TRBV21-1 is recorded as a pseudogene. The CDR3 consists of 14 residues. For the CDR3, the DNA is TGTGCCAGCAGCAAAGCGCTAGAACCCGCTGAAGCTTTCTTT. Its translation is CASSKALEPAEAFF.

As DNA, the CDR3 is TGTGCCAGTAGTATAGGGCAGGGCAAAGGCTACGAGCAGTACTTC. It is translated as CASSIGQGKGYEQYF. The rearrangement links TRBV19 to TRBJ2-7, with D possibly matching TRBD1 (5 bases). V lost 1 base and J 3 bases, leaving 13 bases between the germline ends. The CDR3 sequence is 15 residues long. Germline assignment: CDR1 LNHDA and CDR2 SQIVND (reference sequence).

V usage is TRBV11-2 and J usage is TRBJ2-7; 9 bases are shared with TRBD2. The V segment lost 1 base and the J segment 2 bases; nucleotides outside the gene matches: 0. This CDR3 is built from 14 residues. Germline V lookup: CDR1 SGHAT, CDR2 FQNNGV. As DNA, the CDR3 is TGTGCCAGCAGCTTAGGACTAGCGGCCTACGAGCAGTACTTC. The encoded protein is CASSLGLAAYEQYF.

The genes are TRBV2 and TRBJ1-4; unclear D gene. Germline-derived CDR1 and CDR2 are SNHLY and FYNNEI. The ends were cut back, 6 bases at V and 4 bases at J, with 18 bases in the middle. The CDR3 is 16 amino acids. CDR3 in amino acids: CASRVQRTRDNEKLFF. The CDR3 nucleotides are TGTGCCAGCAGGGTTCAACGGACGCGCGATAATGAAAAACTGTTTTTT.

CDR3 sequence: CASSLAALPFYEQYF. CDR3 coding DNA: TGTGCCAGCAGCTTAGCAGCGCTTCCTTTCTACGAGCAGTACTTC. The V call is TRBV7-9, the J call TRBJ2-7; no reliable D call. V was cut by 0 bases and J by 3 bases, with 12 bases left in between. Per the germline V gene, CDR1 is SEHNR and CDR2 is FQNEAQ (reference sequence). The CDR3 totals 15 residues.

The chain links TRBV11-2 to TRBJ2-4; the D call may be TRBD1 or TRBD2 (5 bases each). The V end was cut by 5 bases, the J end by 12 bases, with 14 bases between. This CDR3 is built from 12 residues. Germline V CDR1 and CDR2: SGHAT, FQNNGV. DNA for the CDR3: TGTGCCAGCAGCCATACCGGGACGAGTCAGTACTTC. Its translation is CASSHTGTSQYF.